The rows below give T cell receptor beta chains drawn from one sample of a study of cytomegalovirus exposure and HLA in healthy donors. The table came from immunoSEQ multiplex PCR; TCRdb's copy has only in-frame clones and leaves some out. This table holds 150,000 to 200,000 clones, 75% found once. The sequencing input was PBMCs. Receptors originate from a woman aged 40-49 years in good health and CMV-seropositive. CDR3s include the opening cysteine and the closing phenylalanine or tryptophan.

CDR3	length	V
CASSLTVNTEAFF	13	TRBV7-2
CATSRGGANYGYTF	14	TRBV15
CASSLIAGEGNEQFF	15	TRBV5-1
CASSLIGGGRTPLHF	15	TRBV5-6
CASRAGSELFLNTEAFF	17	TRBV19
CASSLLAGDTQYF	13	TRBV7-2
CASSARGRNYEQYF	14	TRBV6-1
CASSIRQGSGETQYF	15	TRBV19
CASSRDRETYNEQFF	15	TRBV7-2
CASSYRTGHEQYF	13	TRBV7-6
CASSIGTGPEKLFF	14	TRBV19
CASVRGPSTEAFF	13	TRBV10-1
CASSLSTSGRTLGEQYF	17	TRBV27
CASSFDGGGGTEAFF	15	TRBV7-2
CASSLAGFSEAFF	13	TRBV28
CATSSTRENTEAFF	14	TRBV15
CASTLVPGVDEQYF	14	TRBV27
CAMSRDTSTDTQYF	14	TRBV10-3
CASSVGLAGLYEQFF	15	TRBV2
CASVAGVITDTQYF	14	TRBV2
CASSADTYTGELFF	14	TRBV5-4
CASSLYSGLAKNIQYF	16	TRBV28
CATTATVNTGELFF	14	TRBV15
CASSGVRQGARGYTF	15	TRBV9
CASSYRTSQVPISYEQYF	18	TRBV6-7
CASSLQGADEKLFF	14	TRBV10-2
CASSQDLGLNSYEQYF	16	TRBV4-1
CASSLFGGTGGFGETQYF	18	TRBV5-8
CASSGLPTNEKLFF	14	TRBV2
CASSLYGGNEQFF	13	TRBV7-8
CASSLLAGGQGEQFF	15	TRBV5-1
CASSFWTGINNEQFF	15	TRBV5-4
CASSRREQGAEAFF	14	TRBV5-1
CASSLTSGNYNEQFF	15	TRBV7-9
CASRGLAVGANVLTF	15	TRBV11-2
CASSLKGPSHGYTF	14	TRBV28
CASSPDFNRGLFF	13	TRBV4-1
CASSLARLAGNPTYNEQFF	19	TRBV28
CASSLAPRLAGRSYEQYF	18	TRBV5-1
CASSQQGAKTQYF	13	TRBV11-1
CASRGQLVEAFF	12	TRBV10-2
CASSPEEGREQHF	13	TRBV13
CASSLGTSGATLQYEQYF	18	TRBV7-8